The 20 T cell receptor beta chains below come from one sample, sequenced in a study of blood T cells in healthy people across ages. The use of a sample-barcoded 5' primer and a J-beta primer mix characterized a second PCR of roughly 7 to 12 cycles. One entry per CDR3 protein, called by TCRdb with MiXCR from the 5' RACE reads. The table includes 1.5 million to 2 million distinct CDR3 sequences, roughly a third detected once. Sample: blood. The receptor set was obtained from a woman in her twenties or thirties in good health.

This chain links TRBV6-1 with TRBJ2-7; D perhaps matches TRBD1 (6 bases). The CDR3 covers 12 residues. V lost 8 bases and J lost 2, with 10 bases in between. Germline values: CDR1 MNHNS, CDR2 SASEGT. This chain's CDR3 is CASGGRTYEQYF. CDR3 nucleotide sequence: TGTGCCAGCGGGGGCAGAACCTACGAGCAGTACTTC.

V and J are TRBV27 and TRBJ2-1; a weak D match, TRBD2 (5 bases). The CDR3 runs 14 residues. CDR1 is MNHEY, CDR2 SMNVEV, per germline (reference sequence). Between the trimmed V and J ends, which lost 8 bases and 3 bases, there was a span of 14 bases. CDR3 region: CASVSTRGYNEQFF. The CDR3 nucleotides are TGTGCCAGCGTCTCGACCCGGGGCTACAATGAGCAGTTCTTC.

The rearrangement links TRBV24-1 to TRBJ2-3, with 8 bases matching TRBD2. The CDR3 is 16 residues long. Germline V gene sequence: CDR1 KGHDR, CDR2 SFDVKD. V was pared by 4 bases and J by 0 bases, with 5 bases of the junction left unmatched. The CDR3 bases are TGTGCCACCAGTGAGGGCGGGGGGCCTAGCACAGATACGCAGTATTTT. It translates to CATSEGGGPSTDTQYF.

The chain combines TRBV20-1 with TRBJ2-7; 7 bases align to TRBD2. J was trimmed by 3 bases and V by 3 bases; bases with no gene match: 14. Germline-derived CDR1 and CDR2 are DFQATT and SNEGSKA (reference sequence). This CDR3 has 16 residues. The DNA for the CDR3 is TGCAGTGCTAGGATGAACGCGGCGGGGGTGAGCTACGAGCAGTACTTC. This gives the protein CSARMNAAGVSYEQYF.

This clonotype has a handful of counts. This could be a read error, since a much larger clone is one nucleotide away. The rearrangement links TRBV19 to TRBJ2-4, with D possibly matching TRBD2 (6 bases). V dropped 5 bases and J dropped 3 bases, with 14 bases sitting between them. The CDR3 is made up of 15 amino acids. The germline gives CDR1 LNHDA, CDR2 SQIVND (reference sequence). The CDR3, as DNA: TGTGCCAGTAGTGTAGCGGCGGCAGACAAAAACATTCAGTACTTC. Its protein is CASSVAAADKNIQYF. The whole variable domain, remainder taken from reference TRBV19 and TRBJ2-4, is DGGITQSPKYLFRKEGQNVTLSCEQNLNHDAMYWYRQDPGQGLRLIYYSQIVNDFQKGDIAEGYSVSREKKESFPLTVTSAQKNPTAFYLCASSVAAADKNIQYFGAGTRLSVL.

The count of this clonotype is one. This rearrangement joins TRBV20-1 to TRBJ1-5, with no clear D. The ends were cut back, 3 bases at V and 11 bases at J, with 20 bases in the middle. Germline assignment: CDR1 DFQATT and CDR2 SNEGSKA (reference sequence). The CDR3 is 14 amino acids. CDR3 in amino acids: CSASKDAVPTAQHF. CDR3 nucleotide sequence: TGCAGTGCTAGCAAAGACGCAGTTCCGACGGCCCAGCATTTT.

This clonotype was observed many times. CDR3 in amino acids: CSARLAGGPYNEQFF. For the CDR3, the DNA is TGCAGTGCCAGACTAGCGGGGGGCCCCTACAATGAGCAGTTCTTC. The chain links TRBV20-1 to TRBJ2-1, with TRBD2 matching 13 bases. CDR3 length equals 15 residues. Germline CDR1 is DFQATT and CDR2 is SNEGSKA (reference sequence). V was pared by 6 bases and J by 2 bases, with 4 bases of the junction left unmatched.

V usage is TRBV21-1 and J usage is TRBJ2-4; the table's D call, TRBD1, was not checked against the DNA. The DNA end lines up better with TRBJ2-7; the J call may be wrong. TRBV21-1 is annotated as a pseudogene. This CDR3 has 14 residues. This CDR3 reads CASSTDRAVIEQYF. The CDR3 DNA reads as TGTGCCAGCAGTACGGACAGGGCTGTAATCGAGCAGTACTTC.

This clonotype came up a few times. CDR3 residues: CASKIGNEQYF. The CDR3 DNA sequence: TGCGCCAGCAAGATCGGAAACGAGCAGTACTTC. This chain connects TRBV5-1 to TRBJ2-7; no firm D call. Germline V CDR1 and CDR2: SGHRS, YFSETQ. With 6 bases removed from V and 5 bases from J, the gap between germline ends came to 9 bases. CDR3 size: 11 residues.

The CDR3 nucleotides read TGTGCCAGCAGTGGACCAGGACAGGGGGCGCAGCGTGGGTCGAACACTGAAGCTTTCTTT. This sequence encodes CASSGPGQGAQRGSNTEAFF. The chain carries TRBV6-1 and TRBJ1-1, with 11 nucleotides matching TRBD1. CDR1 is MNHNS and CDR2 is SASEGT in the germline V gene. V gave up 4 bases and J gave up 1 base; unmatched junction bases: 17. The CDR3 has 20 residues.

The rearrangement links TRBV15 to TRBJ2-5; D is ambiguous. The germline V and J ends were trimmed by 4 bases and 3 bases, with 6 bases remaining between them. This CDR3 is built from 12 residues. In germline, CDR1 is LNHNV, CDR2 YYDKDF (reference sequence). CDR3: CATSKVEETQYF. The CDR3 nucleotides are TGTGCCACCAGCAAGGTCGAAGAGACCCAGTACTTC.

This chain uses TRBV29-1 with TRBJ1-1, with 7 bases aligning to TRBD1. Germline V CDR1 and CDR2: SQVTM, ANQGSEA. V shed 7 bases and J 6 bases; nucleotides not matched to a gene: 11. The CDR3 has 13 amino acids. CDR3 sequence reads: CSAWDSSLPEAFF. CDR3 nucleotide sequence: TGCAGCGCTTGGGACAGCTCCTTACCTGAAGCTTTCTTT.

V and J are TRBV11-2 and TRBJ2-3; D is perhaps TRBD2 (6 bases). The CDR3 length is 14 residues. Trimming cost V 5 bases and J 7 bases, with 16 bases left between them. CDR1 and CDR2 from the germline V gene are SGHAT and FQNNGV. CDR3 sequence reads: CASSRREVAYTQYF. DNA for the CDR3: TGTGCCAGCAGCAGAAGGGAGGTTGCATATACGCAGTATTTT.

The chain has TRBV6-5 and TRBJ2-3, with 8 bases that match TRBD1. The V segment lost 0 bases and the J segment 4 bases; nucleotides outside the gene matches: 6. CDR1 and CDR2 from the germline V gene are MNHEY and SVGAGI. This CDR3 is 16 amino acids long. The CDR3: CASSYSARGRSDTQYF. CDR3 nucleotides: TGTGCCAGCAGTTACTCGGCCAGGGGGCGGTCAGATACGCAGTATTTT.

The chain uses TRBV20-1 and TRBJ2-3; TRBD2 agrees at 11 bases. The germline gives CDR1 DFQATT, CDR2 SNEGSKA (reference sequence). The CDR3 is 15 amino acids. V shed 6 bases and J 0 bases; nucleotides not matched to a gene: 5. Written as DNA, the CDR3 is TGCAGTGCAGACACTAGCGGGAGAAGCACAGATACGCAGTATTTT. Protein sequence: CSADTSGRSTDTQYF.

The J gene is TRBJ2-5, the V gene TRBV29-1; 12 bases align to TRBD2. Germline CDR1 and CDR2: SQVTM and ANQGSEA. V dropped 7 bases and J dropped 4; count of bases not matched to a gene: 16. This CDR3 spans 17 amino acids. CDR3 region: CSALGLAGTFFRETQYF. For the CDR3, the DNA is TGCAGCGCCCTTGGACTAGCGGGAACCTTTTTTAGAGAGACCCAGTACTTC.

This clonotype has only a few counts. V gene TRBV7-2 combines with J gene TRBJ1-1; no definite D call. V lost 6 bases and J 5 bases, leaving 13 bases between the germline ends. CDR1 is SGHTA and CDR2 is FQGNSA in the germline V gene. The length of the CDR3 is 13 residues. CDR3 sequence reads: CASRNKVRTEAFF. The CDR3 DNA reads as TGTGCCAGCAGGAACAAAGTGAGGACTGAAGCTTTCTTT.

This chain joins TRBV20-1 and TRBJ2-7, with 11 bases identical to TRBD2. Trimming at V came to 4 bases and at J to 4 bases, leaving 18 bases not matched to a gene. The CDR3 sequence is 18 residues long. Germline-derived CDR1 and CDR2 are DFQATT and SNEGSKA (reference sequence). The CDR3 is CSATQGGVPGLAVYEQYF. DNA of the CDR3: TGCAGTGCTACCCAGGGGGGAGTGCCGGGACTAGCGGTTTACGAGCAGTACTTC.

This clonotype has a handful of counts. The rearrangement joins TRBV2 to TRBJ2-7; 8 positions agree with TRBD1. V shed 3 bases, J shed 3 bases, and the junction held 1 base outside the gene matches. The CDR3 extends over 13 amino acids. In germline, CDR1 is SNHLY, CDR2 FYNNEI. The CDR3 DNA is TGTGCCAGCAGTGAGGACAGGGACTACGAGCAGTACTTC. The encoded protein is CASSEDRDYEQYF.

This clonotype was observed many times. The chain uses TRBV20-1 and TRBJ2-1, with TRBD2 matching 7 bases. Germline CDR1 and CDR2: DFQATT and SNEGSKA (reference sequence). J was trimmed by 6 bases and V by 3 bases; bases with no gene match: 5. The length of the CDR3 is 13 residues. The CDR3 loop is CSARPGGRNEQFF. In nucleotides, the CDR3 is TGCAGTGCTAGGCCGGGAGGTCGCAATGAGCAGTTCTTC.